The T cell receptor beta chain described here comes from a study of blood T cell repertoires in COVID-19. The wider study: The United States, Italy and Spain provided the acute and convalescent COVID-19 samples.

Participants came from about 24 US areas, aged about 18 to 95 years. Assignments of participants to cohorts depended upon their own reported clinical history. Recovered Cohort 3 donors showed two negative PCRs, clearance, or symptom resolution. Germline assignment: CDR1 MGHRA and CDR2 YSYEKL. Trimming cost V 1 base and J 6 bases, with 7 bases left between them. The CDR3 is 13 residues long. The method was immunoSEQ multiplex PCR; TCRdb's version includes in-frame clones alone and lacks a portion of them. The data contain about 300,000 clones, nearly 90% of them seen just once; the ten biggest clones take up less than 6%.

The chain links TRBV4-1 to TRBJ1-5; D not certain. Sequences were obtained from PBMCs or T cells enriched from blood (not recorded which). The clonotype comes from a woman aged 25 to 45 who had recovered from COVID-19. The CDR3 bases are TGCGCCAGCAGCCAAGTGGGAGGTCAGCCCCAGCATTTT. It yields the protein CASSQVGGQPQHF.